This TCR beta chain was observed in a study of T cell responses to AZD1222 COVID-19 vaccine. The V end was cut by 5 bases, the J end by 4 bases, with 10 bases between. Germline V gene lookup returns CDR1 MNHEY and CDR2 SVGAGI. This CDR3 spans 13 amino acids. Profiling relied on immunoSEQ multiplex PCR, and the TCRdb table lists in-frame clones only, not all of them. The sample consists of under 150,000 clones, roughly 93% of them appearing once. The chain combines TRBV6-5 with TRBJ2-3, with D uncertain. The starting material was peripheral blood, obtained on day 0 of AZD1222 vaccination. This TCR came from an adult in good health. The CDR3 reads CASSPRLPDTQYF. For the CDR3, the DNA is TGTGCCAGCAGTCCCCGACTTCCAGATACGCAGTATTTT.